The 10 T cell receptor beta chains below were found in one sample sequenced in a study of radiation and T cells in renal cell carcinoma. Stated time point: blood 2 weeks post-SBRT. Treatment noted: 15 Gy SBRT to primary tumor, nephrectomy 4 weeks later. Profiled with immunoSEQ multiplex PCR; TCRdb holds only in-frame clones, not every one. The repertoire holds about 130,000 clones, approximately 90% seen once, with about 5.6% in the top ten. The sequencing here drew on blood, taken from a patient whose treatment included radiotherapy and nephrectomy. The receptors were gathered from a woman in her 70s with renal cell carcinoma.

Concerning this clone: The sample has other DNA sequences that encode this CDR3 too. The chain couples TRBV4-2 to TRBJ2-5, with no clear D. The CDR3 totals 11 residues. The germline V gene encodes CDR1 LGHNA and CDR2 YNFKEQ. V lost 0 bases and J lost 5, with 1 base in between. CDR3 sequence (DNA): TGTGCCAGCAGCCAAGAGGAGACCCAGTACTTC. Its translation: CASSQEETQYF.

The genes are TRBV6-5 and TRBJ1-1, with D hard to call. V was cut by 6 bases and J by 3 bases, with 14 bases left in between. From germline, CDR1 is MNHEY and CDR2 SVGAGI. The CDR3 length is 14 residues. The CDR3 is CASSPRSLHTEAFF. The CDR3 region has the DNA TGTGCCAGCAGCCCCCGGTCACTTCACACTGAAGCTTTCTTT.

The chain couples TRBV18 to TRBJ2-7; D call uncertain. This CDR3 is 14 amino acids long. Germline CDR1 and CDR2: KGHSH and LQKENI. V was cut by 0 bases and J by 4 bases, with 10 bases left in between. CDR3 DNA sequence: TGTGCCAGCTCACCACCGCTTCCATTGTACGAGCAGTACTTC. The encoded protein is CASSPPLPLYEQYF.

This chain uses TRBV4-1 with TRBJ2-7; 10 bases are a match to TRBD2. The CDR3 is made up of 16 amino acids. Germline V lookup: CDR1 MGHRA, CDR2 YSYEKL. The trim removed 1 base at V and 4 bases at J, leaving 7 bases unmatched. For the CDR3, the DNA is TGCGCCAGCAGCCAAGTATTAGCGGGGGGTGTTTACGAGCAGTACTTC. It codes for CASSQVLAGGVYEQYF.

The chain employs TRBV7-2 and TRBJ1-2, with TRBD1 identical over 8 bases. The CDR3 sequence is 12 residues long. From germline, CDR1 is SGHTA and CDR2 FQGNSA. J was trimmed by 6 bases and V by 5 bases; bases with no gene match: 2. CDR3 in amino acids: CASSATGDGYTF. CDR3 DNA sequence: TGTGCCAGCAGCGCGACAGGGGATGGCTACACCTTC.

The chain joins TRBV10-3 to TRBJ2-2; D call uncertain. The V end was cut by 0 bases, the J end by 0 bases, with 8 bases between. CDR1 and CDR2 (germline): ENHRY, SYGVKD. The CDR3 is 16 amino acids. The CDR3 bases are TGTGCCATCAGTGAGTCAGCAGGAGCGAACACCGGGGAGCTGTTTTTT. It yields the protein CAISESAGANTGELFF.

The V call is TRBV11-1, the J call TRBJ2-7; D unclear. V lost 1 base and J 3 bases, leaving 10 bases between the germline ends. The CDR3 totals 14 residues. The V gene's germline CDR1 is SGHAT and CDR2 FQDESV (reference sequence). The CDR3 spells CASSLGQFVYEQYF. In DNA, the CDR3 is TGTGCCAGCAGCTTAGGGCAGTTCGTCTACGAGCAGTACTTC.

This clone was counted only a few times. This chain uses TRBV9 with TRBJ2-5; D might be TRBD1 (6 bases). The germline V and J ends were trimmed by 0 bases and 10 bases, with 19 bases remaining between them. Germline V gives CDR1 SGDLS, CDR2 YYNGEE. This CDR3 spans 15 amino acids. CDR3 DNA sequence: TGTGCCAGCAGCGTAGGGGGACAACCCCCTGGGGTCCAGTACTTC. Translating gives CASSVGGQPPGVQYF.

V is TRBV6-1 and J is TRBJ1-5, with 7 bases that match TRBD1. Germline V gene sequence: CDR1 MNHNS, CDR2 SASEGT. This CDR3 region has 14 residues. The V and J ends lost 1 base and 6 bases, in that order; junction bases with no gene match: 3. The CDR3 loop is CASSEGQGGQPQHF. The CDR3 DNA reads TGTGCCAGCAGTGAAGGACAGGGTGGTCAGCCCCAGCATTTT.

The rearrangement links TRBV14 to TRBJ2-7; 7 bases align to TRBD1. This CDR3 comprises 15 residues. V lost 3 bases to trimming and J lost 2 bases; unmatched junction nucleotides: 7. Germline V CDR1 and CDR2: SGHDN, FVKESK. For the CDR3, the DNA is TGTGCCAGCAGCCAGTCCGGGACAGCCGCCTACGAGCAGTACTTC. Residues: CASSQSGTAAYEQYF. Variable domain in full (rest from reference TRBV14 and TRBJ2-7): EAGVTQFPSHSVIEKGQTVTLRCDPISGHDNLYWYRRVMGKEIKFLLHFVKESKQDESGMPNNRFLAERTGGTYSTLKVQPAELEDSGVYFCASSQSGTAAYEQYFGPGTRLTVT.